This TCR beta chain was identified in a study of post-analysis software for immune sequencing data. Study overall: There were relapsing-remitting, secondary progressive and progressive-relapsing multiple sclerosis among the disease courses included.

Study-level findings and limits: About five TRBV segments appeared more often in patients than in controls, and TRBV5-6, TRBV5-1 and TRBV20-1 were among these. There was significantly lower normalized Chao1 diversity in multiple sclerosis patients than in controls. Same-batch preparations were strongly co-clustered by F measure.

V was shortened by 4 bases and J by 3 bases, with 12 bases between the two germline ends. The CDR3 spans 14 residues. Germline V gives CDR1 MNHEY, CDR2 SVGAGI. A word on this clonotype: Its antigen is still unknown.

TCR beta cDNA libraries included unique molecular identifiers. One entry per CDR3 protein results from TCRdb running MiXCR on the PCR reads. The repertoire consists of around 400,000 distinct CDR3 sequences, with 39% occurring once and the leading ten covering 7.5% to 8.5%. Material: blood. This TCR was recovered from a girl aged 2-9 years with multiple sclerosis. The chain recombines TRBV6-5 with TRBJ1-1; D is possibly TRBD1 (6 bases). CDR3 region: CASSSGGHHTEAFF. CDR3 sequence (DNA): TGTGCCAGCAGTTCGGGGGGACATCACACTGAAGCTTTCTTT.